This T cell receptor beta chain is from a study of a mutant IDH1 vaccine in newly diagnosed glioma. Whole-study context: The treated group averaged approximately 38 years old and was 62.5% male, roughly 38% female.

This table comes from immunoSEQ multiplex PCR, and its TCRdb copy is limited to in-frame clones, with some not included. The table records around 130,000 clones, around 80% of them present only once. Study observations and caveats: Top peripheral T cell clonotype shifts appeared unrelated to pseudoprogression. Evidence of vaccine-induced immune responses was documented in approximately 93% of patients.

This clone was picked up one time. The antigen is undetermined. This sample's time point: week 11, during vaccination. Every single dose of the vaccine, 300 ug of mutant IDH1 20-mer peptide, came with topical imiquimod. The TCR comes from a man aged 40-49 years with glioma. The sequencing here drew on PBMCs, taken from a glioma patient whose treatment included an IDH1 peptide vaccine.

CDR3 DNA sequence: TGTGCCAGCAGTTTTATATCCCGGACCCCTGGACAGGGGAGGAACACCGGGGAGCTGTTTTTT. This encodes CASSFISRTPGQGRNTGELFF. This chain uses TRBV28 with TRBJ2-2; 9 bases line up with TRBD1. CDR1 is MDHEN and CDR2 is SYDVKM in the germline V gene. The CDR3 sequence is 21 residues long. Losses at the gene ends were 3 bases for V and 1 base for J; bases not matched to a gene: 18.